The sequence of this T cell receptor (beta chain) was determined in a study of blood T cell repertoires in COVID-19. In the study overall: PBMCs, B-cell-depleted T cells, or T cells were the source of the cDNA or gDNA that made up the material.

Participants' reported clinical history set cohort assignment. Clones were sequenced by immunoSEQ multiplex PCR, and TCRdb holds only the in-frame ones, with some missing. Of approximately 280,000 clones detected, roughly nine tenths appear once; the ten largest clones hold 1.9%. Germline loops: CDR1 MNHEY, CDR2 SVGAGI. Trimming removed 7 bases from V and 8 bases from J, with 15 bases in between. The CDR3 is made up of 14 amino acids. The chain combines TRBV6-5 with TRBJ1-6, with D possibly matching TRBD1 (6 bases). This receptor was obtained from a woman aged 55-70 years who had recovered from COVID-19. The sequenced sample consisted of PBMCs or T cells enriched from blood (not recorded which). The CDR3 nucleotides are TGTGCCAGCAACCCCCGGGGGGCAGATTCACCCCTCCACTTT. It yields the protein CASNPRGADSPLHF.